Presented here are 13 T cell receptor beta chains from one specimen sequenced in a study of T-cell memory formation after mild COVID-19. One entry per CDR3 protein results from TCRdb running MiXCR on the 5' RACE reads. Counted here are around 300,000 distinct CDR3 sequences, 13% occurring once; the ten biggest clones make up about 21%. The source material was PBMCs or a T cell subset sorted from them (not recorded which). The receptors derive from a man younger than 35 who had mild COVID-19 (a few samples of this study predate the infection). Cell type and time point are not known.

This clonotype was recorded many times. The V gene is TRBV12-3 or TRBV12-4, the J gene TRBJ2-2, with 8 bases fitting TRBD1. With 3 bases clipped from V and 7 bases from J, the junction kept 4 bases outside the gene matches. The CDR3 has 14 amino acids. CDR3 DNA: TGTGCCAGCAGTTTGGGACAGGCGGGCGGGGAGCTGTTTTTT. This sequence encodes CASSLGQAGGELFF.

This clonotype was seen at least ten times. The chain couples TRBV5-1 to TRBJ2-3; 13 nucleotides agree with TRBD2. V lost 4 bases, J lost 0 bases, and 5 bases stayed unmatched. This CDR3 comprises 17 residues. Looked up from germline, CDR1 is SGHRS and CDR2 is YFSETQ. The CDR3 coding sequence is TGCGCCAGCAGCCTATCACTAGCGGGGGGGAGCACAGATACGCAGTATTTT. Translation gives CASSLSLAGGSTDTQYF.

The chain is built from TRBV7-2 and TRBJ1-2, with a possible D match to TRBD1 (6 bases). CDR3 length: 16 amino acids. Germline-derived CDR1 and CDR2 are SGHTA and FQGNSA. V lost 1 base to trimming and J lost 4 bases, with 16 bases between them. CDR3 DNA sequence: TGTGCCAGCAGCTTAGTGGCGGGGCAACAGGGCTATGGCTACACCTTC. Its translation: CASSLVAGQQGYGYTF.

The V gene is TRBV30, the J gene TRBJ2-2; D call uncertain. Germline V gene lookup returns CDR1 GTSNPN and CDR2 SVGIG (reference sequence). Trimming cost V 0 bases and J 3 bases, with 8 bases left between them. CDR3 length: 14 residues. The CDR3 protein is CAWSVKGYTGELFF. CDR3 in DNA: TGTGCCTGGAGTGTAAAGGGCTACACCGGGGAGCTGTTTTTT.

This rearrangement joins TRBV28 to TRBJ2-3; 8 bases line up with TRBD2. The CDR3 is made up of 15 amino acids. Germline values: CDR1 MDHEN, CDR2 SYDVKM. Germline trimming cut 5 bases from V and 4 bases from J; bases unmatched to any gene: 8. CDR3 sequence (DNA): TGTGCCAGCAGTACCATTAGCGGGGACGCAGATACGCAGTATTTT. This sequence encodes CASSTISGDADTQYF.

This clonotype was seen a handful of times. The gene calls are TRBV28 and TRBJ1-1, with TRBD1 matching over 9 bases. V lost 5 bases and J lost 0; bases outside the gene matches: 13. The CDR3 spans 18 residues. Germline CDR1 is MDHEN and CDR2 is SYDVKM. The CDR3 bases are TGTGCCAGCAGTCTCCTCCCGGGACAGGGCCCCATGAACACTGAAGCTTTCTTT. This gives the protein CASSLLPGQGPMNTEAFF.

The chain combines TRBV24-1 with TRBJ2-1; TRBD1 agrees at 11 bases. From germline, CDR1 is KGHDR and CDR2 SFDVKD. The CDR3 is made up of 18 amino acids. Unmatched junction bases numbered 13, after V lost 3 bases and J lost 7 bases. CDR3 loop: CATSDQKPGTGGRNEQFF. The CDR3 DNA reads TGTGCCACCAGTGATCAGAAACCCGGGACAGGGGGTAGGAATGAGCAGTTCTTC.

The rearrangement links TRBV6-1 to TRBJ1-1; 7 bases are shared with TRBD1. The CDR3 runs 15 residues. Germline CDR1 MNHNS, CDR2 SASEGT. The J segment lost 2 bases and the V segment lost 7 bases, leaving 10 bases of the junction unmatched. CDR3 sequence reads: CASTTGSGGNTEAFF. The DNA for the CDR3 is TGTGCCAGCACCACGGGGTCAGGGGGAAACACTGAAGCTTTCTTT.

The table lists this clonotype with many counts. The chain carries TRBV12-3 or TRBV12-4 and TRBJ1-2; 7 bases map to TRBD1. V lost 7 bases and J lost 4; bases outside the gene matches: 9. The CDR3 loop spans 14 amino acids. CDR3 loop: CASTYMTGPYGYTF. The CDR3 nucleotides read TGTGCCAGCACCTACATGACAGGGCCCTATGGCTACACCTTC.

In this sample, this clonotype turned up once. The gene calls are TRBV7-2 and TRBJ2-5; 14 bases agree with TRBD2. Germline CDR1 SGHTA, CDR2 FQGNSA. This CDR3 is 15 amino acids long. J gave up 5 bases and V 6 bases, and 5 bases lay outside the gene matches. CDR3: CASSYGTSGGETQYF. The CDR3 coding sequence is TGTGCCAGCAGTTACGGGACTAGCGGGGGTGAGACCCAGTACTTC.

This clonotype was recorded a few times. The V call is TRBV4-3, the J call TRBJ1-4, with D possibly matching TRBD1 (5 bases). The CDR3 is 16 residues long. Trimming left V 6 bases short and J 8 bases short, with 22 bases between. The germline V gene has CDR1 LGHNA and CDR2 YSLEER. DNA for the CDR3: TGCGCCAGCAGTCCTCAGCAGGCGCAGGGTTGGGAAAAACTGTTTTTT. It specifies CASSPQQAQGWEKLFF.

The CDR3 DNA sequence: TGTGCCAGCAGCCAAGGGAGGCACACTGAAGCTTTCTTT. This sequence encodes CASSQGRHTEAFF. The V gene is TRBV4-2, the J gene TRBJ1-1; no clear D gene. Germline assignment: CDR1 LGHNA and CDR2 YNFKEQ. The CDR3 is made up of 13 amino acids. The ends were cut back, 1 base at V and 3 bases at J, with 6 bases in the middle.

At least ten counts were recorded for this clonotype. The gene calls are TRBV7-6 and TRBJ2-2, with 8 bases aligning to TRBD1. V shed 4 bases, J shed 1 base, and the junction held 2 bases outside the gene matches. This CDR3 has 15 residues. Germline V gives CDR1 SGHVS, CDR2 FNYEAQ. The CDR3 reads CASSYGTGNTGELFF. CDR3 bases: TGTGCCAGCAGCTATGGGACAGGGAACACCGGGGAGCTGTTTTTT.